This paragraph covers one T cell receptor (beta chain) sequence. Its antigen remains unknown. CDR1 and CDR2 from the germline V gene are DFQATT and SNEGSKA (reference sequence). Trimming removed 4 bases from V and 3 bases from J, with 10 bases in between. The CDR3 spans 12 residues. This record comes from a study of CD8 T cells in ankylosing spondylitis. Whole-study findings and limits: Relatively scarce in peripheral blood, disease-linked clones were CD8+. In ankylosing spondylitis blood, a motif of fewer than 10 highly homologous TCR beta variants appeared characteristic. Reactive arthritis synovial fluid and blood previously showed some of these motif variants. Within matched ankylosing spondylitis synovial fluid, disease-linked clones were reportedly significantly enriched.

Quantitative 5'-RACE with molecular barcodes generated TCR beta libraries. TCRdb re-derived calls from the 5' RACE reads in MiXCR, one entry per CDR3 protein. This sample yields a few hundred thousand distinct CDR3 sequences, of which around 24% are seen a single time; roughly a sixth belongs to the top ten. The sample comprised blood, either unsorted or a sorted T cell fraction (not recorded which). The source is a male donor with ankylosing spondylitis. This rearrangement joins TRBV20-1 to TRBJ2-7; D gene uncertain. CDR3 nucleotides: TGCAGTGCTACGGAAACGGACTACGAGCAGTACTTC. Protein sequence: CSATETDYEQYF.